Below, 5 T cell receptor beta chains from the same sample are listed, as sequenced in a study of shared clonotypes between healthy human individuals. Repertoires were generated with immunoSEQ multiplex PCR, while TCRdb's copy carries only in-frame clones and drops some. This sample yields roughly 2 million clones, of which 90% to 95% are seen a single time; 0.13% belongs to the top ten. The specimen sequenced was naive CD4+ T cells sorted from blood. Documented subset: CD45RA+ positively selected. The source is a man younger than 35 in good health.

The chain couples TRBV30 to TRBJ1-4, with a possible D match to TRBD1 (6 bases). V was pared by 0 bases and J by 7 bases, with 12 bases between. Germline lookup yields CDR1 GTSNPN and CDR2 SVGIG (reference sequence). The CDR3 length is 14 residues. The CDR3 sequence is CAWSVLQGTEKLFF. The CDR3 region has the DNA TGTGCCTGGAGTGTCCTGCAGGGGACTGAAAAACTGTTTTTT.

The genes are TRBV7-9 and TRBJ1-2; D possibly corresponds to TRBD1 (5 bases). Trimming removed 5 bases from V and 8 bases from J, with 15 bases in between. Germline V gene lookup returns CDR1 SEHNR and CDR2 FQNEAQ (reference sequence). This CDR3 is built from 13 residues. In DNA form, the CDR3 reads TGTGCCAGCAGCGAGATGGGGGGGAAAGGCTACACCTTC. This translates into CASSEMGGKGYTF.

CDR3 region: CASSERLVSAYEQYF. The CDR3 region has the DNA TGTGCCAGCAGTGAAAGGCTGGTAAGCGCCTACGAGCAGTACTTC. The J gene is TRBJ2-7, the V gene TRBV25-1; D is unresolved. V was cut by 2 bases and J by 2 bases, with 13 bases left in between. The CDR3 is 15 residues long. CDR1 is MGHDK and CDR2 is SYGVNS in the germline V gene.

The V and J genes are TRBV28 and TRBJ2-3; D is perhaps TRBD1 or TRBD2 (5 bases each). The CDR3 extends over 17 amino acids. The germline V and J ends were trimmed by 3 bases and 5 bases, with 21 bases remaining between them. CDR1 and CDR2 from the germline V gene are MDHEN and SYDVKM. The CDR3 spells CASSFPFSIGAGDTQYF. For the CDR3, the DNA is TGTGCCAGCAGTTTTCCCTTTTCTATCGGGGCCGGAGATACGCAGTATTTT.

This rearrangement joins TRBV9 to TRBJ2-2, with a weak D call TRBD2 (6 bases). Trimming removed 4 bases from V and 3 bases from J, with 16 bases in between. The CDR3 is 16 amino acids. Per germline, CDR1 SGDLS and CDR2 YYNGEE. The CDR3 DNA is TGTGCCAGCAGCCCCTCGGCAGCGGGTTACACCGGGGAGCTGTTTTTT. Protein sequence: CASSPSAAGYTGELFF. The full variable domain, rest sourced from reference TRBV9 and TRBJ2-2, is DSGVTQTPKHLITATGQRVTLRCSPRSGDLSVYWYQQSLDQGLQFLIQYYNGEERAKGNILERFSAQQFPDLHSELNLSSLELGDSALYFCASSPSAAGYTGELFFGEGSRLTVL.